These 18 T cell receptor beta chains were all obtained from the same sample, sequenced in a study of T cell changes during pregnancy in multiple sclerosis. Libraries were prepared by immunoSEQ multiplex PCR; TCRdb keeps only in-frame clonotypes and omits some of them. The sample has approximately 62,000 clones, roughly 93% seen once. The starting material was CD8+ T cells from peripheral blood mononuclear cells, obtained in the second trimester of pregnancy. These receptors came from a female donor with multiple sclerosis, enrolled in a pregnancy study.

J is TRBJ2-7 and V is TRBV25-1; TRBD1 agrees at 7 bases. The germline CDR1 and CDR2 sequences are MGHDK and SYGVNS. The CDR3 contains 15 residues. V was clipped by 1 base and J by 10 bases; unmatched bases: 13. The CDR3 DNA reads TGTGCCAGCAGTGAATCTCGAGACAGGGTCCCCCAACAGTACTTC. As protein: CASSESRDRVPQQYF.

This chain joins TRBV5-4 and TRBJ2-7, with D unresolved. The germline V gene encodes CDR1 SGHNT and CDR2 YYREEE (reference sequence). CDR3 length: 14 amino acids. V dropped 5 bases and J dropped 0 bases, with 12 bases sitting between them. The DNA for the CDR3 is TGTGCCAGCAGGCCCCTAGGCACCTCCTACGAGCAGTACTTC. Protein: CASRPLGTSYEQYF.

V is TRBV10-3 and J is TRBJ1-2, with 11 bases aligning to TRBD1. V lost 3 bases and J lost 1; bases outside the gene matches: 4. CDR1 and CDR2 (germline): ENHRY, SYGVKD. The CDR3 contains 16 residues. Here the CDR3 reads CAISDGQGASNYGYTF. CDR3 bases: TGTGCCATCAGTGATGGACAGGGGGCTAGTAACTATGGCTACACCTTC.

V usage is TRBV4-1 and J usage is TRBJ2-7; 7 bases agree with TRBD2. This CDR3 has 15 amino acids. V was pared by 0 bases and J by 1 base, with 3 bases of the junction left unmatched. Germline CDR1 MGHRA, CDR2 YSYEKL. The CDR3 is CASSQERGLSYEQYF. CDR3 DNA sequence: TGCGCCAGCAGCCAAGAGCGGGGGTTATCCTACGAGCAGTACTTC.

This sequence joins TRBV7-3 and TRBJ2-1, with TRBD2 identical over 9 bases. The CDR3 extends over 15 amino acids. The germline V gene encodes CDR1 SGHTA and CDR2 FQGTGA. J was trimmed by 5 bases and V by 1 base; bases with no gene match: 3. The CDR3 loop is CASSLIAGVNNEQFF. In DNA, the CDR3 is TGTGCCAGCAGCTTAATAGCGGGAGTAAACAATGAGCAGTTCTTC.

The chain recombines TRBV6-1 with TRBJ2-1; D might be TRBD2 (5 bases). The CDR3 length is 12 residues. The germline V and J ends were trimmed by 7 bases and 7 bases, with 11 bases remaining between them. CDR1 MNHNS and CDR2 SASEGT come from the germline V gene. CDR3 region: CASTGLRNEQFF. For the CDR3, the DNA is TGTGCCAGCACTGGACTTAGGAATGAGCAGTTCTTC.

J is TRBJ1-2 and V is TRBV2; no firm D call. The germline V gene encodes CDR1 SNHLY and CDR2 FYNNEI. The CDR3 has 14 residues. Trimming removed 9 bases from V and 2 bases from J, with 16 bases in between. CDR3 in DNA: TGTGCCAGGGATTCCCGGCGGGAAAACTATGGCTACACCTTC. Its protein product is CARDSRRENYGYTF.

V usage is TRBV25-1 and J usage is TRBJ1-1; weak D call: TRBD1 (5 bases). V lost 8 bases to trimming and J lost 2 bases, with 12 bases between them. Germline V gene lookup returns CDR1 MGHDK and CDR2 SYGVNS. The CDR3 contains 13 residues. CDR3 residues: CASRSQENTEAFF. In DNA, the CDR3 is TGTGCCAGCCGCTCACAGGAAAACACTGAAGCTTTCTTT.

The chain uses TRBV27 and TRBJ2-7, with TRBD1 matching over 8 bases. In germline, CDR1 is MNHEY, CDR2 SMNVEV (reference sequence). The CDR3 runs 14 residues. After removal of 6 bases from V and 6 bases from J, the junction contained 10 bases not matched to a gene. CDR3 sequence reads: CASRSYRGALEQYF. In DNA form, the CDR3 reads TGTGCCAGCAGATCTTACAGGGGGGCCCTCGAGCAGTACTTC.

In this sample, this clone turned up once. The chain recombines TRBV28 with TRBJ2-5; 15 nucleotides match TRBD2. The CDR3 contains 16 residues. The ends lost 8 bases at V and 6 bases at J; junction bases unmatched: 10. Germline CDR1 is MDHEN and CDR2 is SYDVKM. Written as DNA, the CDR3 is TGTGCCAGCTCCCCCCCGGGACTAGCGGGAGGCCAGACCCAGTACTTC. This codes for CASSPPGLAGGQTQYF. Variable domain in full (rest from reference TRBV28 and TRBJ2-5): DVKVTQSSRYLVKRTGEKVFLECVQDMDHENMFWYRQDPGLGLRLIYFSYDVKMKEKGDIPEGYSVSREKKERFSLILESASTNQTSMYLCASSPPGLAGGQTQYFGPGTRLLVL.

The V gene is TRBV5-1, the J gene TRBJ1-1; D remains ambiguous. CDR3 length equals 13 residues. V was clipped by 5 bases and J by 0 bases, with 8 bases between them. CDR1 is SGHRS and CDR2 is YFSETQ in the germline V gene. In nucleotides, the CDR3 is TGCGCCAGCAGTTTATCCCTGAACACTGAAGCTTTCTTT. It codes for CASSLSLNTEAFF.

The V and J genes are TRBV15 and TRBJ2-2; 9 bases agree with TRBD1. The CDR3 runs 14 residues. The junction had 6 bases not matched to a gene; V was cut back by 5 bases and J by 8 bases. Germline V gives CDR1 LNHNV, CDR2 YYDKDF (reference sequence). The CDR3 region has the DNA TGTGCCACCAGCGAGGGGACAGGGATAGGGGAGCTGTTTTTT. This encodes CATSEGTGIGELFF. Filled out from reference TRBV15 and TRBJ2-2, the complete variable domain reads DAMVIQNPRYQVTQFGKPVTLSCSQTLNHNVMYWYQQKSSQAPKLLFHYYDKDFNNEADTPDNFQSRRPNTSFCFLDIRSPGLGDTAMYLCATSEGTGIGELFFGEGSRLTVL.

This clone was seen once. V usage is TRBV7-2 and J usage is TRBJ2-3; D is perhaps TRBD2 (6 bases). The germline V gene encodes CDR1 SGHTA and CDR2 FQGNSA. CDR3 length equals 13 residues. With 5 bases removed from V and 1 base from J, the gap between germline ends came to 7 bases. CDR3 protein: CASSQRGTDTQYF. The CDR3 DNA reads as TGTGCCAGCAGCCAGCGGGGCACAGATACGCAGTATTTT.

The rearrangement links TRBV9 to TRBJ1-3; 10 bases map to TRBD1. Per germline, CDR1 SGDLS and CDR2 YYNGEE. The J segment lost 4 bases and the V segment lost 1 base, leaving 5 bases of the junction unmatched. The CDR3 runs 16 residues. CDR3 coding DNA: TGTGCCAGCAGCGTAAATGACAGGGGGCTCGGAAACACCATATATTTT. This encodes CASSVNDRGLGNTIYF. The full variable domain, with the rest looked up from reference TRBV9 and TRBJ1-3, is DSGVTQTPKHLITATGQRVTLRCSPRSGDLSVYWYQQSLDQGLQFLIQYYNGEERAKGNILERFSAQQFPDLHSELNLSSLELGDSALYFCASSVNDRGLGNTIYFGEGSWLTVV.

V is TRBV27 and J is TRBJ2-1; 8 bases line up with TRBD2. Germline V gene lookup returns CDR1 MNHEY and CDR2 SMNVEV (reference sequence). The CDR3 is made up of 18 amino acids. Germline trimming cut 7 bases from V and 1 base from J; bases unmatched to any gene: 15. CDR3 coding DNA: TGTGCCAGCAACTCCCACTGGCCTAGCGGGCAATCCTACAATGAGCAGTTCTTC. Its protein product is CASNSHWPSGQSYNEQFF.

The chain uses TRBV7-9 and TRBJ1-4, with 9 nucleotides matching TRBD1. There are 17 residues in the CDR3. Germline lookup yields CDR1 SEHNR and CDR2 FQNEAQ (reference sequence). V shed 2 bases and J 8 bases; nucleotides not matched to a gene: 12. DNA for the CDR3: TGTGCCAGCAGCTTATGGGGTGGGACAGGGTTCGAAGAAAAACTGTTTTTT. It yields the protein CASSLWGGTGFEEKLFF.

CDR3 residues: CASSFAIGTSGENEQFF. The CDR3 DNA reads as TGTGCCAGCAGTTTCGCGATCGGGACTAGCGGAGAGAATGAGCAGTTCTTC. The chain joins TRBV28 to TRBJ2-1; the match to TRBD2 covers 11 bases. Unmatched junction bases numbered 11, after V lost 3 bases and J lost 7 bases. The length of the CDR3 is 17 residues. Germline CDR1 MDHEN, CDR2 SYDVKM.

This rearrangement joins TRBV5-1 to TRBJ1-2, with 9 bases matching TRBD1. V lost 0 bases to trimming and J lost 4 bases; unmatched junction nucleotides: 4. The CDR3 has 15 residues. Germline CDR1 is SGHRS and CDR2 is YFSETQ. In nucleotides, the CDR3 is TGCGCCAGCAGCTTGGGGACAGGGGACATCTATGGCTACACCTTC. This gives the protein CASSLGTGDIYGYTF.